The rows below give T cell receptor beta chains drawn from one sample of a study of shared clonotypes between healthy human individuals. Clones were sequenced by immunoSEQ multiplex PCR, and TCRdb holds only the in-frame ones, with some missing. The data hold some 1.5 million clones, with around 98% observed a single time. Sequencing input: naive CD4+ T cells sorted from blood. Receptors were obtained from a man younger than 45 in good health. Each CDR3 is given with its conserved first and last residue. Fields, in order: V gene, J gene, D gene, clone size, CDR3 protein, CDR3 DNA. D genes are given only for firm matches. Clone size is shown for a subset of rows, as once, few, many or a class of expanded clone.

v_call: TRBV10-1
j_call: TRBJ2-3
d_call: TRBD1
clone_size: NA
cdr3_aa: CASSKGQGNTDTQYF
cdr3_nt: TGCGCCAGCAGCAAAGGACAGGGGAACACAGATACGCAGTATTTT

v_call: TRBV15
j_call: TRBJ2-1
d_call: TRBD2
clone_size: NA
cdr3_aa: CATSRVPLAGGSYNEQFF
cdr3_nt: TGTGCCACCAGCAGAGTTCCCCTAGCGGGGGGATCCTACAATGAGCAGTTCTTC

v_call: TRBV7-9
j_call: TRBJ2-3
d_call: NA
clone_size: NA
cdr3_aa: CASSSGSLGTDTQYF
cdr3_nt: TGTGCCAGCAGCTCCGGGAGCCTCGGGACAGATACGCAGTATTTT

v_call: TRBV6-5
j_call: TRBJ2-1
d_call: NA
clone_size: NA
cdr3_aa: CASSFGARSGEQFF
cdr3_nt: TGTGCCAGCAGCTTCGGGGCCCGGTCGGGTGAGCAGTTCTTC

v_call: TRBV2
j_call: TRBJ2-2
d_call: NA
clone_size: NA
cdr3_aa: CASSGLGTGELFF
cdr3_nt: TGTGCCAGCAGTGGACTAGGGACCGGGGAGCTGTTTTTT

v_call: TRBV18
j_call: TRBJ1-1
d_call: NA
clone_size: NA
cdr3_aa: CASSPAGNTEAFF
cdr3_nt: TGTGCCAGCTCACCAGCAGGGAACACTGAAGCTTTCTTT

v_call: TRBV5-4
j_call: TRBJ1-3
d_call: NA
clone_size: NA
cdr3_aa: CASSSRQASGNTIYF
cdr3_nt: TGTGCCAGCAGCTCCCGACAGGCTTCTGGAAACACCATATATTTT

v_call: TRBV18
j_call: TRBJ1-5
d_call: TRBD1
clone_size: NA
cdr3_aa: CASSPGTGGNQPQHF
cdr3_nt: TGTGCCAGCTCACCCGGGACAGGGGGAAATCAGCCCCAGCATTTT

v_call: TRBV18
j_call: TRBJ2-3
d_call: NA
clone_size: NA
cdr3_aa: CASSLRLDTDTQYF
cdr3_nt: TGTGCCAGCTCCCTCAGACTAGACACAGATACGCAGTATTTT

v_call: TRBV5-1
j_call: TRBJ2-3
d_call: NA
clone_size: NA
cdr3_aa: CASSLADGVRQGGGTQYF
cdr3_nt: TGCGCCAGCAGCTTGGCGGATGGAGTGCGGCAGGGAGGAGGTACGCAGTATTTT

v_call: TRBV30
j_call: TRBJ2-7
d_call: NA
clone_size: once
cdr3_aa: CAWKFGSIYEQYF
cdr3_nt: TGTGCCTGGAAGTTTGGCAGTATCTACGAGCAGTACTTC

v_call: TRBV15
j_call: TRBJ1-2
d_call: NA
clone_size: NA
cdr3_aa: CATSRDLDRTIYGYTF
cdr3_nt: TGTGCCACCAGCAGAGACTTGGACCGAACAATCTATGGCTACACCTTC

v_call: TRBV5-1
j_call: TRBJ2-5
d_call: NA
clone_size: NA
cdr3_aa: CASSLYGTLATQETQYF
cdr3_nt: TGCGCCAGCAGCTTGTACGGAACACTTGCGACTCAAGAGACCCAGTACTTC

v_call: TRBV18
j_call: TRBJ1-1
d_call: NA
clone_size: once
cdr3_aa: CASSPQMNTEAFF
cdr3_nt: TGTGCCAGCTCTCCTCAGATGAACACTGAAGCTTTCTTT

v_call: TRBV28
j_call: TRBJ2-1
d_call: TRBD2
clone_size: NA
cdr3_aa: CASSPRGAGGYNEQFF
cdr3_nt: TGTGCCAGCAGCCCCCGCGGAGCGGGAGGGTACAATGAGCAGTTCTTC

v_call: TRBV29-1
j_call: TRBJ1-1
d_call: NA
clone_size: NA
cdr3_aa: CSTGQSLNTEAFF
cdr3_nt: TGCAGCACCGGACAATCCCTAAACACTGAAGCTTTCTTT

v_call: TRBV29-1
j_call: TRBJ1-5
d_call: TRBD1
clone_size: NA
cdr3_aa: CSVAGRGGDNQPQHF
cdr3_nt: TGCAGCGTTGCGGGCAGGGGGGGAGATAATCAGCCCCAGCATTTT

v_call: TRBV4-1
j_call: TRBJ2-7
d_call: NA
clone_size: few
cdr3_aa: CASSHPGTGSYEQYF
cdr3_nt: TGCGCCAGCAGCCATCCTGGGACGGGTTCCTACGAGCAGTACTTC

v_call: TRBV5-4
j_call: TRBJ2-2
d_call: TRBD2
clone_size: once
cdr3_aa: CASSGQPAGVGTGELFF
cdr3_nt: TGTGCCAGCAGCGGACAACCAGCGGGAGTTGGGACCGGGGAGCTGTTTTTT

v_call: TRBV5-1
j_call: TRBJ2-1
d_call: NA
clone_size: NA
cdr3_aa: CASSLTTGGEQFF
cdr3_nt: TGCGCCAGCAGCTTGACGACTGGCGGTGAGCAGTTCTTC

v_call: TRBV19
j_call: TRBJ1-5
d_call: NA
clone_size: NA
cdr3_aa: CASSPSRSGQPQHF
cdr3_nt: TGTGCCAGTAGTCCCTCCAGGTCGGGTCAGCCCCAGCATTTT

v_call: TRBV6-1
j_call: TRBJ2-1
d_call: NA
clone_size: NA
cdr3_aa: CASSKKSYNEQFF
cdr3_nt: TGTGCCAGCAGTAAAAAGTCCTACAATGAGCAGTTCTTC

v_call: TRBV7-2
j_call: TRBJ2-1
d_call: TRBD2
clone_size: NA
cdr3_aa: CASSSRLAGDNNEQFF
cdr3_nt: TGTGCCAGCAGCTCCCGGCTAGCGGGGGACAACAATGAGCAGTTCTTC

v_call: TRBV9
j_call: TRBJ2-7
d_call: TRBD2
clone_size: NA
cdr3_aa: CASSPRTSLYEQYF
cdr3_nt: TGTGCCAGCAGCCCCCGGACTAGCCTATACGAGCAGTACTTC

v_call: TRBV7-3
j_call: TRBJ1-1
d_call: NA
clone_size: NA
cdr3_aa: CASSQGHGAPGTEAFF
cdr3_nt: TGTGCCAGCAGCCAAGGACACGGGGCCCCGGGCACTGAAGCTTTCTTT

v_call: TRBV5-1
j_call: TRBJ2-7
d_call: TRBD2
clone_size: NA
cdr3_aa: CASRQGLAVDYEQYF
cdr3_nt: TGCGCCAGCAGACAAGGGCTAGCGGTAGACTACGAGCAGTACTTC

v_call: TRBV6-4
j_call: TRBJ2-3
d_call: TRBD2
clone_size: NA
cdr3_aa: CASSPLAGGTDTQYF
cdr3_nt: TGTGCCAGCAGTCCACTAGCGGGAGGCACAGATACGCAGTATTTT

v_call: TRBV18
j_call: TRBJ2-7
d_call: TRBD1
clone_size: NA
cdr3_aa: CATGGTGAYEQYF
cdr3_nt: TGTGCCACTGGTGGGACAGGGGCCTACGAGCAGTACTTC

v_call: TRBV28
j_call: TRBJ1-1
d_call: TRBD1
clone_size: NA
cdr3_aa: CASSPIRDRGRHTEAFF
cdr3_nt: TGTGCCAGCAGCCCCATCCGGGACAGGGGGCGCCACACTGAAGCTTTCTTT

v_call: TRBV27
j_call: TRBJ2-7
d_call: NA
clone_size: NA
cdr3_aa: CASSFAGQSSYEQYF
cdr3_nt: TGTGCCAGCAGTTTCGCAGGCCAAAGCTCCTACGAGCAGTACTTC